This record concerns one TCR beta chain sequence. These data are taken from a study of follicular helper T cells after annual influenza vaccination. TCRdb's table, derived via immunoSEQ multiplex PCR, lists solely in-frame clones and lacks some. The top ten hold about 0.82% of the sample, which has about 9,600 clones, about 80% seen once. Described time point: 2014-2015 season, 7 days after vaccination. Before and after seasonal inactivated influenza vaccination, adults gave blood for sorting CD4 subsets for sequencing. CDR1 SGHRS and CDR2 YFSETQ come from the germline V gene. V shed 1 base, J shed 6 bases, and the junction held 6 bases outside the gene matches. The CDR3 totals 15 residues.

The TCR comes from an adult who received the influenza vaccine. This chain uses TRBV5-1 with TRBJ2-5, with 10 bases matching TRBD1. The sequencing here drew on CXCR5- memory CD4+ T cells sorted from blood, taken 7 days after influenza vaccination. Written as DNA, the CDR3 is TGCGCCAGCAGCTTGTTGACAGGGGGCGGACAGACCCAGTACTTC. Translation gives CASSLLTGGGQTQYF.